These T cell receptor beta chains were read from a single sample in a study of shared clonotypes between healthy human individuals. Profiling relied on immunoSEQ multiplex PCR, and the TCRdb table lists in-frame clones only, not all of them. Of about 490,000 clones in the sample, 76% were seen once. Sequences were obtained from PBMCs. The receptors were gathered from a woman aged 35 to 49 in good health. Some clones in this sample may be carry-over from other donors' samples. Each CDR3 is given with its conserved first and last residue. The D gene is left open where the match is weak. Size is omitted from some rows. Given values are once, few, many or a class for expanded clones.

v_gene	abundance	j_gene	d_gene	CDR3nt	CDR3aa
TRBV2	-	TRBJ2-7	-	TGTGCCAGCAGTGTCAATAGCGCCTACGAGCAGTACTTC	CASSVNSAYEQYF
TRBV5-4	-	TRBJ2-3	-	TGTGCCAGCAGCGCAAAGGGGCACCGGGCAGATACGCAGTATTTT	CASSAKGHRADTQYF
TRBV4-1	-	TRBJ2-1	-	TGCGCCAGCAGCCAAGACCACACTGGGGGGCAGTTCTTC	CASSQDHTGGQFF
TRBV9	-	TRBJ2-7	TRBD2	TGTGCCAGCAGCGTAGGCGGGAGTCGGTACGAGCAGTACTTC	CASSVGGSRYEQYF
TRBV28	-	TRBJ1-5	-	TGTGCCAGCAGCGACCTTAGCAATCAGCCCCAGCATTTT	CASSDLSNQPQHF
TRBV6-1	once	TRBJ2-4	-	TGTGCCAGCAGATCGACTAGAGTAGCCAAAAACATTCAGTACTTC	CASRSTRVAKNIQYF
TRBV14	once	TRBJ1-2	TRBD1	TGTGCCAGCAGCCGGCCCGGGACAGAATATGGCTACACCTTC	CASSRPGTEYGYTF
TRBV29-1	many	TRBJ2-1	TRBD2	TGCAGCGTTGAATTGGGGGGACTAGCGGGAGTCTACAATGAGCAGTTCTTC	CSVELGGLAGVYNEQFF
TRBV27	-	TRBJ1-6	-	TGTGCCAGCAGTTCGGACGGGCGCTCCTATAATTCACCCCTCCACTTT	CASSSDGRSYNSPLHF
TRBV29-1	-	TRBJ2-5	-	TGCAGCGTTGAACTGGAGACCCAGTACTTC	CSVELETQYF
TRBV7-9	-	TRBJ2-3	TRBD2	TGTGCCAGCAGCTTAGATCGGGCGGGAGGGCTCACAGATACGCAGTATTTT	CASSLDRAGGLTDTQYF
TRBV29-1	once	TRBJ2-1	-	TGCAGCGTTAGCGGAGTCTTATCCTACAATGAGCAGTTCTTC	CSVSGVLSYNEQFF
TRBV20-1	-	TRBJ2-7	-	TGCAGTGCTAGCGGTAAAAACGAGCAGTACTTC	CSASGKNEQYF
TRBV7-6	-	TRBJ2-7	TRBD2	TGTGCCAGCAGCTTACGGGGCGGGAGCTACGAGCAGTACTTC	CASSLRGGSYEQYF
TRBV6-1	-	TRBJ2-7	-	TGTGCCAGCACCAGTGTCTCCTACGAGCAGTACTTC	CASTSVSYEQYF
TRBV11-2	-	TRBJ2-1	-	TGTGCCAGCAGCTTGAGTGGGCGGCACAATGAGCAGTTCTTC	CASSLSGRHNEQFF
TRBV28	-	TRBJ2-1	-	TGTGCCAGCAGTTTAGTCCGGGGAGGCTACAAGGGGCAGTTCTTC	CASSLVRGGYKGQFF
TRBV19	-	TRBJ2-7	TRBD1	TGTGCCAGTAGTATAGCCGGGACAGCAGAGCAGTACTTC	CASSIAGTAEQYF
TRBV5-1	-	TRBJ2-3	TRBD2	TGCGCCAGCAGCGAGGGACTAGCGGGAAGCACAGATACGCAGTATTTT	CASSEGLAGSTDTQYF